A selection of T cell receptor beta chains follows, all from one sample in a study of T cell responses to AZD1222 COVID-19 vaccine. The table came from immunoSEQ multiplex PCR; TCRdb's copy has only in-frame clones and leaves some out. Here the sample spans approximately 91,000 clones, 75% to 95% being singletons. Here the sequenced sample was peripheral blood, taken 28 days after the second AZD1222 dose. These receptors were taken from an adult who received the AZD1222 COVID-19 vaccine. Both conserved end residues are part of each CDR3. The order of the fields is D gene, clone size, V gene, J gene, CDR3 DNA, CDR3 protein. A D gene is named only where the DNA matches it firmly. Clone size, where shown, is once, few, many, or a class for clones that have expanded.

>NA|NA|TRBV5-1|TRBJ2-4
TGCGCCAGCAGCTTGGGTTTTGGGGAGACAGCCAAAAACATTCAGTACTTC
CASSLGFGETAKNIQYF
>NA|NA|TRBV18|TRBJ2-1
TGTGCCAGCTCACTTTTAGGAGACTGGCGGTTCTTC
CASSLLGDWRFF
>TRBD1|NA|TRBV28|TRBJ1-5
TGTGCCAGCACCCTAGGACAGGGGCTGGGTCAGCCCCAGCATTTT
CASTLGQGLGQPQHF
>TRBD2|NA|TRBV27|TRBJ2-7
TGTGCCAGCAGTAATAGCGGGGCGACCTACGAGCAGTACTTC
CASSNSGATYEQYF
>TRBD2|NA|TRBV10-3|TRBJ2-1
TGTGCCATCAGTGGCTCGTCTAGCGGGAGTGTTTATGAGCAGTTCTTC
CAISGSSSGSVYEQFF
>NA|once|TRBV7-9|TRBJ1-2
TGTGCCGAATCGACGGGGGGTCTCGACTATGGCTACACCTTC
CAESTGGLDYGYTF
>NA|few|TRBV18|TRBJ1-1
TGTGCCAGCTCCCTTGGTTCGATGGACACTGAAGCTTTCTTT
CASSLGSMDTEAFF
>NA|NA|TRBV19|TRBJ2-5
TGTGCCAGTAGTATTAGGCATCAAGAGACCCAGTACTTC
CASSIRHQETQYF
>TRBD1|NA|TRBV29-1|TRBJ1-5
TGCAGCGTCAATACCGGGACAGAGAATCAGCCCCAGCATTTT
CSVNTGTENQPQHF
>TRBD2|NA|TRBV27|TRBJ2-7
TGTGCCAGCAGTTTATCTGACCCTAGCGGGAGGGGATACGAGCAGTACTTC
CASSLSDPSGRGYEQYF
>TRBD1|NA|TRBV7-9|TRBJ1-2
TGTGCCAGCAGCTTAGCAGGACAGGGAATTAACTATGGCTACACCTTC
CASSLAGQGINYGYTF
>NA|NA|TRBV6-5|TRBJ1-5
TGTGCCAGCAGTTACTCGACCAATCAGCCCCAGCATTTT
CASSYSTNQPQHF
>TRBD2|once|TRBV24-1|TRBJ2-5
TGTGCCACCAGTCCTCACGGGAGGTCCGGCCAAGAGACCCAGTACTTC
CATSPHGRSGQETQYF
>NA|NA|TRBV5-1|TRBJ2-1
TGCGCCAGCAGCCCGACACAGGGTTATGAGCAGTTCTTC
CASSPTQGYEQFF
>TRBD2|once|TRBV7-7|TRBJ2-5
TGTGCCAGCAGCTTAGGGGAGGGGCTCGTGGGAGAGACCCAGTACTTC
CASSLGEGLVGETQYF
>TRBD2|NA|TRBV10-2|TRBJ2-1
TGCGCCAGCAGTACACTAGCGGGAGGGCCCTATGAGCAGTTCTTC
CASSTLAGGPYEQFF
>TRBD1|NA|TRBV27|TRBJ1-5
TGTGCCAGCAGTCCGACACGACAGGGGGGACTCATCGGCCCACGGCAGCCCCAGCATTTT
CASSPTRQGGLIGPRQPQHF
>NA|NA|TRBV27|TRBJ1-2
TGTGCCAGCAGTTTAACCAGTGGCCCGGGGGACTATGGCTACACCTTC
CASSLTSGPGDYGYTF
>NA|NA|TRBV5-4|TRBJ1-2
TGTGCCAGCAGCTTGGTTTCGTCGGTTAACTATGGCTACACCTTC
CASSLVSSVNYGYTF
>TRBD1|NA|TRBV11-2|TRBJ2-3
TGTGCCAGCACCCAGGGGGCGTCAAGCACAGATACGCAGTATTTT
CASTQGASSTDTQYF
>NA|NA|TRBV3-1/TRBV3-2|TRBJ2-1
TGTGCCAGCAGCCAGCATGCGGGACCCTCGGGCAATGAGCAGTTCTTC
CASSQHAGPSGNEQFF
>NA|NA|TRBV7-9|TRBJ1-4
TGTGCCAGCAGCTTGGGCCAGGGTAATGAAAAACTGTTTTTT
CASSLGQGNEKLFF
>NA|NA|TRBV3-1/TRBV3-2|TRBJ2-7
TGTGCCAGCAGCCCTCGGGAGTTCCGGTACGAGCAGTACTTC
CASSPREFRYEQYF
>NA|NA|TRBV4-2|TRBJ2-1
TGTGCCAGCAGCCAAGAATCATTTTCCGCGGGGACCTACAATGAGCAGTTCTTC
CASSQESFSAGTYNEQFF
>NA|once|TRBV7-2|TRBJ2-7
TGTGCCAGCAGCCGCGACAGCCCCGGCGAGCAGTACTTC
CASSRDSPGEQYF
>TRBD1|NA|TRBV6-5|TRBJ2-7
TGTGCCAGCGGCCGGGACAGGGGCTACGAGCAGTACTTC
CASGRDRGYEQYF
>NA|NA|TRBV7-8|TRBJ2-7
TGTGCCAGCAGCTTAAGCTACGAGCAGTACTTC
CASSLSYEQYF
>TRBD1|NA|TRBV9|TRBJ2-3
TGTGCCAGCAGCACCAGGACAGGGCGCACAGATACGCAGTATTTT
CASSTRTGRTDTQYF
>TRBD2|NA|TRBV9|TRBJ2-1
TGTGCCAGCACCGAACTAGCGGGAGACAATGAGCAGTTCTTC
CASTELAGDNEQFF
>TRBD2|NA|TRBV11-2|TRBJ2-1
TGTGCCAGCAGCTTACTAGCGGGCCCTGGGGATGAGCAGTTCTTC
CASSLLAGPGDEQFF
>TRBD2|once|TRBV7-3|TRBJ2-7
TGTGCCAGCAGCTTAGACTCCCGGGAGGGCCCCACCTACGAGCAGTACTTC
CASSLDSREGPTYEQYF
>NA|NA|TRBV28|TRBJ1-4
TGTGCCAGCAGTTCTCCCGGGACCGCTGATGAAAAACTGTTTTTT
CASSSPGTADEKLFF
>TRBD1|NA|TRBV2|TRBJ2-7
TGTGCCAGCAGAATCCGGGACAGCGCCTACGAGCAGTACTTC
CASRIRDSAYEQYF
>NA|once|TRBV30|TRBJ1-5
TGTGCCTGGAGTAAAGATAGCAATCAGCCCCAGCATTTT
CAWSKDSNQPQHF
>TRBD1|once|TRBV6-5|TRBJ2-3
TGTGCCAGCGGCCGGACAGGGAGAACAGATACGCAGTATTTT
CASGRTGRTDTQYF
>NA|NA|TRBV10-2|TRBJ2-5
TGCGCCAGCAGTGAATGGGAAGAGACCCAGTACTTC
CASSEWEETQYF
>NA|NA|TRBV5-4|TRBJ2-1
TGTGCCAGCAGCCTTGGGTTACCTAGCTCCTACAATGAGCAGTTCTTC
CASSLGLPSSYNEQFF
>TRBD1|NA|TRBV28|TRBJ2-7
TGTGCCAGCAGTACCCTAGGGACAGGGGGCGACGAGCAGTACTTC
CASSTLGTGGDEQYF
>NA|NA|TRBV28|TRBJ2-1
TGTGCCAGCAGTACCTTTAGGACAAGGCATGAGCAGTTCTTC
CASSTFRTRHEQFF
>NA|NA|TRBV4-1|TRBJ1-5
TGCGCCAGCAGCCAAGAGTCCTCAGGGGGCAATCAGCCCCAGCATTTT
CASSQESSGGNQPQHF
>NA|NA|TRBV7-9|TRBJ1-1
TGTGCCAGCAGCCCGACCGGGGGGCGGAGAACTGAAGCTTTCTTT
CASSPTGGRRTEAFF
>TRBD1|NA|TRBV5-6|TRBJ1-2
TGTGCCAGCAGCTTAGGTTGGGACAGACCCTCTAACTATGGCTACACCTTC
CASSLGWDRPSNYGYTF
>NA|NA|TRBV6-5|TRBJ1-4
TGTGCCAGCAGTACCGGGAGCTCCGACGGGAAACTGTTTTTT
CASSTGSSDGKLFF
>TRBD1|NA|TRBV2|TRBJ2-2
TGTGCCAGCAGAGTTACAGGGGTTGGCACCGGGGAGCTGTTTTTT
CASRVTGVGTGELFF
>TRBD1|once|TRBV28|TRBJ1-2
TGTGCCAGCAGTTTGGAGGGGGCGCGGGGCTACACCTTC
CASSLEGARGYTF
>NA|few|TRBV7-9|TRBJ1-5
TGTGCCAGCAGCCTCGGGGCGGGGGGACGGAGTCAGCCCCAGCATTTT
CASSLGAGGRSQPQHF
>NA|NA|TRBV28|TRBJ1-2
TGTGCCAGCAGTTTGTCTTGGCAGGGAGGAAATGGCTACACCTTC
CASSLSWQGGNGYTF
>TRBD1|NA|TRBV3-1/TRBV3-2|TRBJ1-1
TGTGCCAGCAGCCTTACCGGGACAGGGAGGACTGAAGCTTTCTTT
CASSLTGTGRTEAFF